The present T cell receptor beta chain was sequenced within a study of identical twins. Study-wide results and limits: Donors were not followed over many years; analysis was cross-sectional. In cord blood, abundant beta clonotypes had fewer insertions; memory showed no trend.

This clonotype came up a few times. Antigen unknown. V was pared by 8 bases and J by 0 bases, with 14 bases between. CDR1 and CDR2 from the germline V gene are MNHNS and SASEGT. This CDR3 contains 15 residues. One entry per CDR3 protein results from TCRdb running MiXCR on the 5' RACE reads. The sample lists around 490,000 distinct CDR3 sequences, around 22% occurring once. The sample also formed part of further work on yellow fever vaccine responses in identical twins.

The sequence came from a woman between 18 and 29 years old in good health. The sample comprised CD4+ T cells sorted from blood. The chain joins TRBV6-1 to TRBJ2-1; D is uncertain. The CDR3 DNA is TGTGCCAGCTCGAAGGACCCAAGCTCCTACAATGAGCAGTTCTTC. The encoded protein is CASSKDPSSYNEQFF.